This T cell receptor beta chain comes out of a study of T cell responses to AZD1222 COVID-19 vaccine. V was pared by 4 bases and J by 9 bases, with 7 bases of the junction left unmatched. Germline V lookup: CDR1 MDHEN, CDR2 SYDVKM. This CDR3 is 15 amino acids long. Assay used: immunoSEQ multiplex PCR; TCRdb lists only in-frame clones, some missing. Of some 120,000 clones listed, 80% to 90% are singletons. The sequence was obtained from an adult in good health. The V and J genes are TRBV28 and TRBJ1-6, with 9 bases matching TRBD1. Specimen: peripheral blood, collected on day 0 of MenACWY control vaccination. The DNA of the CDR3 is TGTGCCAGCAGTTCACCCGGGACAGGGAGTTCACCCCTCCACTTT. Translation: CASSSPGTGSSPLHF.